The following is a TCR beta chain sequence with its context. The data stem from a study of siplizumab effects on memory and regulatory T cells. V dropped 9 bases and J dropped 2 bases, with 14 bases sitting between them. Looked up from germline, CDR1 is SGHRS and CDR2 is YFSETQ. This CDR3 has 13 residues. The table came from immunoSEQ multiplex PCR; TCRdb's copy has only in-frame clones and leaves some out. Of some 100,000 clones in the sample, around 90% are singletons; the top ten hold around 0.73%. The sequencing sample was made of Tregs sorted from blood. The chain links TRBV5-1 to TRBJ2-5, with D possibly called TRBD1 or TRBD2 (5 bases each). The sequence was collected from a human donor in good health. CDR3 sequence reads: CATSGTGQETQYF. CDR3 nucleotides: TGCGCCACCTCGGGGACGGGACAAGAGACCCAGTACTTC.